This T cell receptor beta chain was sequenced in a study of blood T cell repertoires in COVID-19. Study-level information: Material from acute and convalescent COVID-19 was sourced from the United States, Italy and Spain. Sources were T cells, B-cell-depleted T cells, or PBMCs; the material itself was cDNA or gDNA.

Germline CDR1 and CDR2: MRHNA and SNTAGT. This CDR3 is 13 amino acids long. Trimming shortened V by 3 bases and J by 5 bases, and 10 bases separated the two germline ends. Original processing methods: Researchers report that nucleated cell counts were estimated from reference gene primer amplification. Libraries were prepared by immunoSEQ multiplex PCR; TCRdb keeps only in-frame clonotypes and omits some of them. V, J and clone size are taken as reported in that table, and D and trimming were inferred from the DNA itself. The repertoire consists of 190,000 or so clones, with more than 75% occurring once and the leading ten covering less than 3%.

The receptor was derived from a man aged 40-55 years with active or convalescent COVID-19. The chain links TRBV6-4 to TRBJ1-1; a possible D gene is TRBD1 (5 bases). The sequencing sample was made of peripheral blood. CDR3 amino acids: CASSEAGGTEAFF. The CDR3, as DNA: TGTGCCAGCAGTGAGGCGGGGGGGACTGAAGCTTTCTTT.